One sample yielded the 26 T cell receptor beta chains listed below, sequenced in a study of T-cell memory formation after mild COVID-19. TCRdb recomputed calls from the 5' RACE reads with MiXCR, one row per CDR3 protein. The sample lists under 60,000 distinct CDR3 sequences, over 8.5% seen once, with about 10% in the top ten. The sequenced sample was PBMCs or a T cell subset sorted from them (not recorded which). The source of these receptors is an adult woman who had mild COVID-19 (a few samples of this study predate the infection). Cell type and time point are not known.

The rearrangement joins TRBV11-2 to TRBJ1-4; possibly TRBD1 for D (5 bases). V dropped 10 bases and J dropped 1 base, with 13 bases sitting between them. CDR1 is SGHAT and CDR2 is FQNNGV in the germline V gene. This CDR3 region has 14 residues. CDR3 sequence reads: CATSGVRTNEKLFF. For the CDR3, the DNA is TGTGCCACCTCGGGGGTGAGAACTAATGAAAAACTGTTTTTT.

Only a few counts were recorded for this clonotype. A junction boundary mismatches the germline segment, possibly from a read error. This chain connects TRBV20-1 to TRBJ1-6; TRBD1 matches 9 bases. The CDR3 spans 16 residues. Per the germline V gene, CDR1 is DFQATT and CDR2 is SNEGSKA (reference sequence). The CDR3 nucleotides are TGCAGTGCTAGGACCTCCGGGACAGGGTATACTTCACCCCTCCACTTT. Translating gives CSARTSGTGYTSPLHF.

V usage is TRBV2 and J usage is TRBJ2-3; TRBD1 is a possible D gene (5 bases). Trimming cost V 2 bases and J 2 bases, with 8 bases left between them. Germline V gene lookup returns CDR1 SNHLY and CDR2 FYNNEI. The CDR3 sequence is 14 residues long. CDR3: CASSEQGITDTQYF. The CDR3 nucleotides are TGTGCCAGCAGTGAACAGGGAATCACAGATACGCAGTATTTT.

This clonotype came up many times. The J gene is TRBJ1-2, the V gene TRBV7-9; TRBD1 matches at 8 bases. The CDR3 consists of 15 residues. Trimming at V came to 1 base and at J to 6 bases, leaving 7 bases not matched to a gene. From germline, CDR1 is SEHNR and CDR2 FQNEAQ (reference sequence). The chain's CDR3 is CASSLDQAGGNGYTF. CDR3 nucleotides: TGTGCCAGCAGCTTAGACCAAGCAGGGGGCAATGGCTACACCTTC.

V usage is TRBV12-3 or TRBV12-4 and J usage is TRBJ2-1; 9 nucleotides agree with TRBD1. Losses at the gene ends were 6 bases for V and 7 bases for J; bases not matched to a gene: 10. This CDR3 comprises 15 residues. The CDR3 protein is CASSKQGAQRNEQFF. The CDR3 region has the DNA TGTGCCAGCAGCAAACAGGGGGCGCAACGGAATGAGCAGTTCTTC.

By frequency in the sample, this clonotype is medium-sized. The chain combines TRBV24-1 with TRBJ2-5; 7 bases are shared with TRBD2. The CDR3 loop spans 13 amino acids. V shed 3 bases and J 5 bases; nucleotides not matched to a gene: 2. CDR1 and CDR2 (germline): KGHDR, SFDVKD. The CDR3 loop reads CATSDPAGETQYF. DNA for the CDR3: TGTGCCACCAGTGATCCAGCGGGGGAGACCCAGTACTTC.

The rearrangement uses TRBV5-1 and TRBJ1-4; no reliable D call. The CDR3 has 15 residues. CDR1 and CDR2 from the germline V gene are SGHRS and YFSETQ. Trimming took off 0 bases at V and 7 bases at J, with 13 bases between the two ends. The CDR3 protein is CASSLGQVGFEKLFF. CDR3 nucleotide sequence: TGCGCCAGCAGCTTGGGGCAGGTTGGATTTGAAAAACTGTTTTTT.

This clonotype was found a few times. This chain uses TRBV24-1 with TRBJ2-2, with 9 bases that match TRBD1. Trimming took 5 bases from V and 7 from J; bases not matched to a gene: 7. Germline V gene lookup returns CDR1 KGHDR and CDR2 SFDVKD. The CDR3 has 15 residues. The CDR3 nucleotides read TGTGCCACCAGTGCTCTGACAGGGGGAGTCGGGGAGCTGTTTTTT. It specifies CATSALTGGVGELFF.

The chain has TRBV11-3 and TRBJ1-1; unclear D gene. The ends were cut back, 7 bases at V and 6 bases at J, with 15 bases in the middle. The germline gives CDR1 SGHNT, CDR2 YENEEA. The length of the CDR3 is 13 residues. CDR3: CASISWGTPEAFF. DNA of the CDR3: TGTGCCAGCATTTCATGGGGTACCCCTGAAGCTTTCTTT.

This clonotype was picked up many times. The chain recombines TRBV4-1 with TRBJ2-4; D is undetermined. Germline V gene sequence: CDR1 MGHRA, CDR2 YSYEKL. V lost 3 bases and J 11 bases, leaving 8 bases between the germline ends. The CDR3 is 11 amino acids. The CDR3 nucleotides are TGCGCCAGCAGCCATAGCACGGTTCAGTACTTC. Translation: CASSHSTVQYF.

This clonotype showed up just once. This chain uses TRBV24-1 with TRBJ2-5; D is perhaps TRBD2 (6 bases). The V gene's germline CDR1 is KGHDR and CDR2 SFDVKD. V was cut by 6 bases and J by 5 bases, with 15 bases left in between. The CDR3 covers 14 residues. The CDR3 loop is CATSTRRGFETQYF. The CDR3 DNA follows: TGTGCCACCAGTACGAGACGGGGGTTCGAGACCCAGTACTTC.

There are many counts of this clonotype. The gene calls are TRBV7-2 and TRBJ1-2; a weak D match, TRBD1 (6 bases). V was cut by 5 bases and J by 4 bases, with 23 bases left in between. Germline V lookup: CDR1 SGHTA, CDR2 FQGNSA. This CDR3 contains 17 residues. The CDR3 DNA follows: TGTGCCAGCAGCCCACACGGAACAGCAGGGGCCATCTATGGCTACACCTTC. Translating it yields CASSPHGTAGAIYGYTF.

This clonotype was seen ten or more times. The rearrangement joins TRBV5-1 to TRBJ2-1; the match to TRBD1 covers 9 bases. Trimming cost V 0 bases and J 3 bases; bases outside gene matches: 7. There are 17 residues in the CDR3. CDR1 is SGHRS, CDR2 YFSETQ, per germline. The CDR3 sequence: CASSLEPGQGGYNEQFF. The CDR3 nucleotides read TGCGCCAGCAGCTTGGAACCGGGACAGGGAGGCTACAATGAGCAGTTCTTC.

This clonotype was seen at least ten times. CDR3 amino acids: CSVTQGGDTGELFF. The CDR3 nucleotides read TGCAGTGTGACGCAGGGGGGGGACACCGGGGAGCTGTTTTTT. V is TRBV20-1 and J is TRBJ2-2; the D gene could be TRBD1 or TRBD2 (7 bases each). The CDR3 spans 14 residues. Looked up from germline, CDR1 is DFQATT and CDR2 is SNEGSKA (reference sequence). The germline V and J ends were trimmed by 7 bases and 3 bases, with 15 bases remaining between them.

This clonotype was observed a few times. J is TRBJ2-7 and V is TRBV19; D gene ambiguous. V was trimmed by 4 bases and J by 3 bases, leaving 10 bases between them. The CDR3 has 13 residues. Germline V lookup: CDR1 LNHDA, CDR2 SQIVND (reference sequence). Written as DNA, the CDR3 is TGTGCCAGTAGTAACCAGGAATACTACGAGCAGTACTTC. This translates into CASSNQEYYEQYF.

This clonotype was counted between two and nine times. CDR3 bases: TGTGCCAGCAGCTTAGAAGGGGCTAGGAATTCACCCCTCCACTTT. It specifies CASSLEGARNSPLHF. The chain combines TRBV7-2 with TRBJ1-6, with D possibly TRBD1 on 5 matching bases. The V gene's germline CDR1 is SGHTA and CDR2 FQGNSA. Trimming pared 1 base from V and 7 bases from J, leaving 11 bases between. The CDR3 is 15 residues long.

This clonotype has a count of ten or more. The J gene is TRBJ2-5, the V gene TRBV7-2; TRBD1 matches at 7 bases. The CDR3 consists of 14 residues. With 4 bases clipped from V and 7 bases from J, the junction kept 9 bases outside the gene matches. Germline V CDR1 and CDR2: SGHTA, FQGNSA. CDR3 protein: CASSSGTAGGTQYF. The CDR3 DNA follows: TGTGCCAGCAGCTCGGGGACAGCCGGCGGGACCCAGTACTTC. The complete variable domain, with remaining parts taken from reference TRBV7-2 and TRBJ2-5, reads GAGVSQSPSNKVTEKGKDVELRCDPISGHTALYWYRQSLGQGLEFLIYFQGNSAPDKSGLPSDRFSAERTGGSVSTLTIQRTQQEDSAVYLCASSSGTAGGTQYFGPGTRLLVL.

This sequence joins TRBV5-1 and TRBJ1-1; 7 bases are shared with TRBD1. J lost 1 base, V lost 2 bases, and 20 bases had no gene match. CDR3 length: 20 residues. CDR1 and CDR2 (germline): SGHRS, YFSETQ. The CDR3 region is CASSFPEPGKQGLGNTEAFF. CDR3 in DNA: TGCGCCAGCAGCTTCCCCGAGCCCGGAAAACAGGGGCTAGGGAACACTGAAGCTTTCTTT.

The rearrangement uses TRBV24-1 and TRBJ2-3; 11 bases align to TRBD2. This CDR3 spans 15 amino acids. CDR1 is KGHDR and CDR2 is SFDVKD in the germline V gene. Trimming removed 0 bases from V and 5 bases from J; junction bases left unmatched: 0. The CDR3 DNA follows: TGTGCCACCAGTGATTTGGGGACTAGCGGAGATACGCAGTATTTT. The encoded protein is CATSDLGTSGDTQYF.

This clonotype occurred many times. The chain has TRBV12-3 or TRBV12-4 and TRBJ2-4; D unresolved. Between the trimmed V and J ends, which lost 5 bases and 9 bases, there was a span of 14 bases. CDR3 size: 13 residues. CDR3 DNA sequence: TGTGCCAGCAGTCTAGACAAGGGTGGCATTCAGTACTTC. Its translation: CASSLDKGGIQYF.

In its sample, this clonotype was seen many times. The chain carries TRBV5-1 and TRBJ2-5; D gene uncertain. Germline V CDR1 and CDR2: SGHRS, YFSETQ. V was shortened by 1 base and J by 1 base, with 2 bases between the two germline ends. The CDR3 loop spans 12 amino acids. The DNA for the CDR3 is TGCGCCAGCAGCTTGATCCAAGAGACCCAGTACTTC. Translation gives CASSLIQETQYF.

This clonotype was counted between two and nine times. The chain has TRBV9 and TRBJ1-2; 8 nucleotides agree with TRBD1. The V gene end was trimmed by 4 bases and the J gene end by 5 bases; junction bases not matched to a gene: 7. CDR3 length equals 14 residues. Germline V gene lookup returns CDR1 SGDLS and CDR2 YYNGEE. The CDR3 sequence: CASSPWTGQYGYTF. Written as DNA, the CDR3 is TGTGCCAGCAGCCCTTGGACAGGGCAGTATGGCTACACCTTC. The variable domain in full, with the rest retrieved from reference TRBV9 and TRBJ1-2, is DSGVTQTPKHLITATGQRVTLRCSPRSGDLSVYWYQQSLDQGLQFLIQYYNGEERAKGNILERFSAQQFPDLHSELNLSSLELGDSALYFCASSPWTGQYGYTFGSGTRLTVV.

This clonotype has more than one count but fewer than ten. V and J are TRBV6-5 and TRBJ1-2; 9 bases match TRBD1. J was trimmed by 7 bases and V by 7 bases; bases with no gene match: 10. The V gene's germline CDR1 is MNHEY and CDR2 SVGAGI. The CDR3 runs 14 residues. The CDR3, as DNA: TGTGCCAGCACGACCCCCGGGACAGGGTTTGGCTACACCTTC. Residues: CASTTPGTGFGYTF.

The table lists this clonotype with many counts. The CDR3 loop reads CASTDRDPYEQYF. The CDR3 region has the DNA TGTGCCAGCACTGACAGGGACCCCTACGAGCAGTACTTC. The chain uses TRBV12-3 or TRBV12-4 and TRBJ2-7; 7 nucleotides agree with TRBD1. Trimming removed 7 bases from V and 2 bases from J; junction bases left unmatched: 5. The CDR3 is made up of 13 amino acids.

A few counts support this clonotype. The chain joins TRBV7-9 to TRBJ1-5; 7 bases are shared with TRBD1. Germline V gene sequence: CDR1 SEHNR, CDR2 FQNEAQ (reference sequence). The CDR3 sequence is 15 residues long. Losses at the gene ends were 3 bases for V and 5 bases for J; bases not matched to a gene: 7. The CDR3 nucleotides are TGTGCCAGCAGCTTGGATAAACAGGGGTATCAGCCCCAGCATTTT. This sequence encodes CASSLDKQGYQPQHF.

The sample holds a few counts of this clonotype. In DNA form, the CDR3 reads TGCGCCAGCAGCCGACAACCCAACCCCACAGATACGCAGTATTTT. Amino acids: CASSRQPNPTDTQYF. V usage is TRBV4-3 and J usage is TRBJ2-3; no firm D call. This CDR3 region has 15 residues. V was pared by 4 bases and J by 2 bases, with 13 bases between. Germline CDR1 LGHNA, CDR2 YSLEER.